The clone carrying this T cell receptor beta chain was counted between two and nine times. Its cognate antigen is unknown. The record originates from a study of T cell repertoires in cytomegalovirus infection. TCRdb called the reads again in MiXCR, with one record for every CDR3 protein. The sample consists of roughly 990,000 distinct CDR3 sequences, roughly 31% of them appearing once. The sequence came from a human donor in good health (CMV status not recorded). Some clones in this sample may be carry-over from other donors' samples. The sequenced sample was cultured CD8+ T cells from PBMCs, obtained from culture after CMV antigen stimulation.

Here the CDR3 reads CASSMGSGEQFF. The CDR3 DNA reads TGTGCCAGTAGTATGGGGAGCGGGGAGCAGTTCTTC. The V call is TRBV19, the J call TRBJ2-1; a possible D gene is TRBD2 (6 bases). CDR3 size: 12 residues. The V gene's germline CDR1 is LNHDA and CDR2 SQIVND (reference sequence). With 3 bases removed from V and 10 bases from J, the gap between germline ends came to 10 bases.